This T cell receptor beta chain was found in a study of identical twins. Study-wide results and caveats: The conclusions drew on cross-sectional statistical analysis instead of tracking the same donors.

It was template switching that added a universal primer site, and there were unique molecular identifiers on the cDNA. One entry per CDR3 protein results from TCRdb running MiXCR on the 5' RACE reads. The sample shows fewer than 550,000 distinct CDR3 sequences, 13% to 15% of them seen only once. Only a few counts were recorded for this clonotype. Its antigen is undetermined. Germline CDR1 and CDR2: LGHDT and YNNKEL (reference sequence). V was trimmed by 1 base and J by 9 bases, leaving 13 bases between them. The CDR3 contains 13 residues. The data were also submitted as part of a second study, on yellow fever vaccine responses in identical twins.

This receptor was taken from a woman younger than 30 in good health. This chain links TRBV3-1 with TRBJ2-7; D is ambiguous. Sequencing was carried out using CD4+ T cells sorted from blood. CDR3 in DNA: TGTGCCAGCAGCCAAGGGGCCGAGCTCGGGCAGTACTTC. It translates to CASSQGAELGQYF.